This T cell receptor beta chain comes out of a study of vaccination and CD4 T cells after COVID-19. To note about this clonotype: Its antigen is as yet unknown.

Regarding treatment: approximately 9-day PBMC culture with coronavirus spike peptide pools or control peptides (ViraFEST assay). Peptide pools at around 9.2 ug/ml and IL-2 at around 10 IU/ml were added to cultures of 1.8 million or so PBMCs per well. An Oncomine TCR Beta short-read assay was used to sequence the DNA from cultured CD4+ T cells. TCRdb reprocessed the PCR reads via MiXCR and lists one record per CDR3 protein. In the table there are more than 15,000 distinct CDR3 sequences, around a third of which are singletons. This TCR derives from a human donor with COVID-19. The sequenced material came from cultured CD4+ T cells from blood.

The CDR3 loop reads CASSLTQGNTEAFF. The CDR3 bases are TGTGCCAGCAGCTTGACACAGGGGAACACTGAAGCTTTCTTT. The V and J genes are TRBV5-4 and TRBJ1-1; the D gene is possibly TRBD1 (6 bases). The CDR3 extends over 14 amino acids. Per the germline V gene, CDR1 is SGHNT and CDR2 is YYREEE (reference sequence). Trimming pared 1 base from V and 1 base from J, leaving 8 bases between. The whole variable domain, filled in from reference TRBV5-4 and TRBJ1-1, reads ETGVTQSPTHLIKTRGQQVTLRCSSQSGHNTVSWYQQALGQGPQFIFQYYREEENGRGNFPPRFSGLQFPNYSSELNVNALELDDSALYLCASSLTQGNTEAFFGQGTRLTVV.